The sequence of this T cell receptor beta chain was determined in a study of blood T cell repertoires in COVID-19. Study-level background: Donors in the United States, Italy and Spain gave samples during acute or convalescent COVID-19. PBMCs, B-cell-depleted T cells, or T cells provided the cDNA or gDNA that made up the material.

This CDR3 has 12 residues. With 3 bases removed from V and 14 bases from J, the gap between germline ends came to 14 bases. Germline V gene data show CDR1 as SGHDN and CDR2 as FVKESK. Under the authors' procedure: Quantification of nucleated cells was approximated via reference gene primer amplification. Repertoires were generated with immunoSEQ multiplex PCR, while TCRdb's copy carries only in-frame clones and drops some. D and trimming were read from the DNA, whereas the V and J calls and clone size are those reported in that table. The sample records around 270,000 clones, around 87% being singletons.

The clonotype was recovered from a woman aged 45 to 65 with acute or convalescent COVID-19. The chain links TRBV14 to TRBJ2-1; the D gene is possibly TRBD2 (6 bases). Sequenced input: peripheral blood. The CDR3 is CASSHLREKEFF. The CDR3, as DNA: TGTGCCAGCAGCCATTTGCGGGAAAAGGAGTTCTTC.